Shown below are 21 T cell receptor beta chains from a single sample sequenced in a study of shared clonotypes between healthy human individuals. Assay: immunoSEQ multiplex PCR; the TCRdb copy retains only in-frame clones and omits some. The data contain roughly 2.6 million clones, more than 80% of them singletons. The specimen sequenced was naive CD4+ T cells sorted from blood. Noted subset: CD45RA+ positively selected. Receptors originate from a man between 18 and 29 years old in good health.

The chain uses TRBV11-3 and TRBJ2-2, with D hard to call. Trimming removed 3 bases at V and 4 bases at J, with 9 bases between. This CDR3 spans 14 amino acids. Germline V gives CDR1 SGHNT, CDR2 YENEEA. CDR3 loop: CASSFNLGTGELFF. In nucleotides, the CDR3 is TGTGCCAGCAGCTTTAATCTTGGCACCGGGGAGCTGTTTTTT.

The CDR3 sequence: CAWSISGTTDTQYF. For the CDR3, the DNA is TGTGCCTGGAGTATTAGCGGGACCACAGATACGCAGTATTTT. The chain couples TRBV30 to TRBJ2-3, with 8 bases lining up with TRBD2. Germline trimming cut 2 bases from V and 2 bases from J; bases unmatched to any gene: 3. The germline gives CDR1 GTSNPN, CDR2 SVGIG (reference sequence). This CDR3 region has 14 residues.

This sequence joins TRBV6-1 and TRBJ2-5; D remains unclear. Between the trimmed V and J ends, which lost 3 bases and 1 base, there was a span of 3 bases. This CDR3 is built from 12 residues. In germline, CDR1 is MNHNS, CDR2 SASEGT. Here the CDR3 reads CASSEAQETQYF. The CDR3 DNA reads TGTGCCAGCAGTGAGGCCCAAGAGACCCAGTACTTC.

The chain employs TRBV11-2 and TRBJ2-7, with D perhaps given as TRBD1 or TRBD2 (5 bases each). The CDR3 contains 12 residues. The V end lost 3 bases, the J end lost 12 bases, and 15 bases lay between the germline ends. Germline-derived CDR1 and CDR2 are SGHAT and FQNNGV. The CDR3 bases are TGTGCCAGCAGCTTCGGGGCGAGGACGCCGTACTTC. This sequence encodes CASSFGARTPYF.

This clone was counted a single time. The V gene is TRBV5-1, the J gene TRBJ1-1; D gene ambiguous. This CDR3 contains 12 residues. Germline V gives CDR1 SGHRS, CDR2 YFSETQ. The V end lost 4 bases, the J end lost 6 bases, and 10 bases lay between the germline ends. The CDR3: CASSPRAPEAFF. The CDR3 DNA is TGCGCCAGCAGCCCCCGGGCGCCTGAAGCTTTCTTT.

The V call is TRBV2, the J call TRBJ2-2, with D possibly matching TRBD2 (6 bases). Trimming took off 11 bases at V and 1 base at J, with 8 bases between the two ends. Per germline, CDR1 SNHLY and CDR2 FYNNEI. The CDR3 extends over 12 amino acids. CDR3 nucleotide sequence: TGTGCCGGGAGGCAGAACACCGGGGAGCTGTTTTTT. Its protein is CAGRQNTGELFF.

This clone occurred once. The chain uses TRBV28 and TRBJ2-7; D is unclear. Trimming shortened V by 8 bases and J by 1 base, and 12 bases separated the two germline ends. Germline-derived CDR1 and CDR2 are MDHEN and SYDVKM. This CDR3 has 13 amino acids. CDR3 nucleotides: TGTGCCAGCCGTACGCGGCTTTCCTACGAGCAGTACTTC. It codes for CASRTRLSYEQYF.

V gene TRBV15 combines with J gene TRBJ2-2; a possible D gene is TRBD2 (6 bases). V lost 0 bases and J lost 4, with 15 bases in between. Germline assignment: CDR1 LNHNV and CDR2 YYDKDF (reference sequence). CDR3 length: 17 amino acids. The CDR3 DNA reads TGTGCCACCAGCAGAGATCATTGGACTAATCCCACCGGGGAGCTGTTTTTT. Residues: CATSRDHWTNPTGELFF.

The chain carries TRBV18 and TRBJ2-1; TRBD2 matches 10 bases. The CDR3 has 15 residues. The J segment lost 7 bases and the V segment lost 3 bases, leaving 6 bases of the junction unmatched. Germline loops: CDR1 KGHSH, CDR2 LQKENI. CDR3 sequence (DNA): TGTGCCAGCTCACCTAACCTAGCGGGAGCTAATGAGCAGTTCTTC. Translation: CASSPNLAGANEQFF.

This chain uses TRBV6-5 with TRBJ2-1; D not certain. Per germline, CDR1 MNHEY and CDR2 SVGAGI. This CDR3 is 13 amino acids long. V was trimmed by 3 bases and J by 8 bases, leaving 11 bases between them. In DNA form, the CDR3 reads TGTGCCAGCAGTTATCCGGGTCGGGATGAGCAGTTCTTC. Its translation: CASSYPGRDEQFF.

The V and J genes are TRBV5-5 and TRBJ2-6; 7 bases line up with TRBD1. Germline CDR1 reads SGHKS; CDR2 reads YYEKEE (reference sequence). V dropped 4 bases and J dropped 5; count of bases not matched to a gene: 6. CDR3 size: 15 residues. CDR3 loop: CASSLLGGWANVLTF. The DNA for the CDR3 is TGTGCCAGCAGCCTCCTAGGGGGCTGGGCCAACGTCCTGACTTTC.

The rearrangement joins TRBV4-2 to TRBJ2-3, with 10 bases matching TRBD2. Per germline, CDR1 LGHNA and CDR2 YNFKEQ. The V segment lost 4 bases and the J segment 1 base; nucleotides outside the gene matches: 14. CDR3 length: 19 amino acids. CDR3 sequence reads: CASSLGGLAGALGTDTQYF. The CDR3 region has the DNA TGTGCCAGCAGCCTCGGAGGGCTAGCGGGGGCCTTGGGCACAGATACGCAGTATTTT.

This clone was found once. The chain employs TRBV4-2 and TRBJ2-3, with D perhaps TRBD2 (7 bases). The CDR3 runs 14 residues. The V end was cut by 6 bases, the J end by 3 bases, with 13 bases between. CDR1 and CDR2 (germline): LGHNA, YNFKEQ. DNA of the CDR3: TGTGCCAGCAGAGAGGGGGGGGTAACAGATACGCAGTATTTT. It is translated as CASREGGVTDTQYF.

This clone was seen only once. The chain is built from TRBV5-1 and TRBJ1-4; no clear D gene. Per the germline V gene, CDR1 is SGHRS and CDR2 is YFSETQ. The CDR3 runs 13 residues. The germline V and J ends were trimmed by 0 bases and 12 bases, with 12 bases remaining between them. This CDR3 reads CASSLAGREELFF. In DNA, the CDR3 is TGCGCCAGCAGCTTGGCCGGGAGGGAGGAACTGTTTTTT.

This sequence joins TRBV9 and TRBJ2-3, with TRBD2 as a possible D gene (6 bases). The CDR3 is 13 amino acids. V was cut by 7 bases and J by 2 bases, with 11 bases left in between. Germline values: CDR1 SGDLS, CDR2 YYNGEE. The CDR3 DNA reads TGTGCCAGCGGGCGACTAGACACAGATACGCAGTATTTT. This codes for CASGRLDTDTQYF.

This chain links TRBV19 with TRBJ2-1; no firm D call. Trimming cost V 7 bases and J 1 base, with 11 bases left between them. This CDR3 has 14 amino acids. CDR1 and CDR2 (germline): LNHDA, SQIVND (reference sequence). CDR3 residues: CASTKQWSYNEQFF. CDR3 in DNA: TGTGCCAGTACTAAACAGTGGTCCTACAATGAGCAGTTCTTC.

The V and J genes are TRBV6-5 and TRBJ1-2; TRBD1 might be the D (5 bases). Germline V lookup: CDR1 MNHEY, CDR2 SVGAGI. Trimming stripped 2 bases from V and 4 bases from J, with 17 bases between. CDR3 length equals 16 residues. In nucleotides, the CDR3 is TGTGCCAGCAGTTACGGGGCGATAGAGGGGCTCTATGGCTACACCTTC. As protein: CASSYGAIEGLYGYTF.

This chain links TRBV7-8 with TRBJ2-7, with 7 nucleotides matching TRBD1. V was clipped by 3 bases and J by 1 base; unmatched bases: 15. Germline V gene sequence: CDR1 SGHVS, CDR2 FQNEAQ. This CDR3 comprises 18 residues. This CDR3 is CASSLTWSPGTESYEQYF. The CDR3 DNA is TGTGCCAGCAGCTTGACCTGGAGCCCCGGGACAGAATCCTACGAGCAGTACTTC. Combining the CDR3 with reference TRBV7-8 and TRBJ2-7 gives the whole variable domain GAGVSQSPRYKVAKRGQDVALRCDPISGHVSLFWYQQALGQGPEFLTYFQNEAQLDKSGLPSDRFFAERPEGSVSTLKIQRTQQEDSAVYLCASSLTWSPGTESYEQYFGPGTRLTVT.

The rearrangement links TRBV4-1 to TRBJ2-7, with D tentatively TRBD1 or TRBD2 (5 bases each). The germline gives CDR1 MGHRA, CDR2 YSYEKL. V gave up 5 bases and J gave up 2 bases, with 16 bases separating them. The CDR3 extends over 15 amino acids. The CDR3 nucleotides read TGCGCCAGCAGCTCCCTCGGGACGGCCGCCTACGAGCAGTACTTC. Translated: CASSSLGTAAYEQYF.

Comment on this clone: The junction does not match germline at one end; this may be a read error. The chain joins TRBV28 to TRBJ2-1; possibly TRBD2 for D (6 bases). The CDR3 spans 13 residues. Germline CDR1 MDHEN, CDR2 SYDVKM. The CDR3 loop is CASSLLVGTAFLF. CDR3 bases: TGTGCCAGCAGTTTATTGGTCGGGACTGCCTTCCTCTTC.

V and J are TRBV20-1 and TRBJ2-7; 9 bases are shared with TRBD2. Germline V CDR1 and CDR2: DFQATT, SNEGSKA (reference sequence). This CDR3 region has 10 residues. J gave up 6 bases and V 7 bases, and 1 base lay outside the gene matches. The CDR3 sequence: CSGRGGEQYF. In DNA form, the CDR3 reads TGCAGTGGGCGGGGGGGCGAGCAGTACTTC.